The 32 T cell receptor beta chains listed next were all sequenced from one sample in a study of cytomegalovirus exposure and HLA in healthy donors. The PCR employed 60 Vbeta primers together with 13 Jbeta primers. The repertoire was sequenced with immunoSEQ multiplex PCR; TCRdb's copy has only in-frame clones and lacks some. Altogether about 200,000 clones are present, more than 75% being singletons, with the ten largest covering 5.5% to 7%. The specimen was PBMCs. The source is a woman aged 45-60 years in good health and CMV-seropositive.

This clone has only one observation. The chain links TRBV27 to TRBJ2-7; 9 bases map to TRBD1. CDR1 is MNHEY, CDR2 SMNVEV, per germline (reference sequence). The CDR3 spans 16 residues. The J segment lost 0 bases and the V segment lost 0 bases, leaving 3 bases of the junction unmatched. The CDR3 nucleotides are TGTGCCAGCAGTTTATCCATGGGACAGGGCTCCTACGAGCAGTACTTC. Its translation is CASSLSMGQGSYEQYF.

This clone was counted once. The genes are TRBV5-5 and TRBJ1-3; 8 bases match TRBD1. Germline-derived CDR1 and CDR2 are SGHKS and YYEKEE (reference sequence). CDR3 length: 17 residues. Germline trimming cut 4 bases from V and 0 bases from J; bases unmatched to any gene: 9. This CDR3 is CASSHRQGRSSGNTIYF. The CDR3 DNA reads TGTGCCAGCAGCCATCGACAGGGGAGAAGCTCTGGAAACACCATATATTTT. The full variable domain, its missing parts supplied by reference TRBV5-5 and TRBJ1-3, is DAGVTQSPTHLIKTRGQQVTLRCSPISGHKSVSWYQQVLGQGPQFIFQYYEKEERGRGNFPDRFSARQFPNYSSELNVNALLLGDSALYLCASSHRQGRSSGNTIYFGEGSWLTVV.

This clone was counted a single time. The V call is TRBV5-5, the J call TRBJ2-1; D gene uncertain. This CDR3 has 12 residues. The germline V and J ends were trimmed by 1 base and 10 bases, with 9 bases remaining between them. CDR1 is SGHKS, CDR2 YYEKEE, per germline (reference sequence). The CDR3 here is CASSLSLSEQFF. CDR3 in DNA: TGTGCCAGCAGCTTGTCACTATCCGAGCAGTTCTTC.

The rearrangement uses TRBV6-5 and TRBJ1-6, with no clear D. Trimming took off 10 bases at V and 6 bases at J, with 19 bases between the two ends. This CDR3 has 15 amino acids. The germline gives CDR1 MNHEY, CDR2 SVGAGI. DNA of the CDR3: TGTGCCACCGGAAGAGGACTTTCCCCTAATTCACCCCTCCACTTT. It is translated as CATGRGLSPNSPLHF.

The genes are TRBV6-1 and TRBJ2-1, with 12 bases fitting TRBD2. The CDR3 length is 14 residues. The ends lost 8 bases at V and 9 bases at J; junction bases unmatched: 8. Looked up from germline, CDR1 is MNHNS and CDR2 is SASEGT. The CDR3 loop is CASVRLAGDGEQFF. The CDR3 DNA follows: TGTGCCAGCGTAAGACTAGCGGGAGACGGTGAGCAGTTCTTC.

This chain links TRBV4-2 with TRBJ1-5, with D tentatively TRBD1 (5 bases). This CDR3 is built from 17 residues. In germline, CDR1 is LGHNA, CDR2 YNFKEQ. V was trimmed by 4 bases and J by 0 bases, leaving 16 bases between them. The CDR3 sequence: CASSPHAGGNSNQPQHF. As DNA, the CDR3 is TGTGCCAGCAGCCCCCACGCGGGGGGGAATAGCAATCAGCCCCAGCATTTT.

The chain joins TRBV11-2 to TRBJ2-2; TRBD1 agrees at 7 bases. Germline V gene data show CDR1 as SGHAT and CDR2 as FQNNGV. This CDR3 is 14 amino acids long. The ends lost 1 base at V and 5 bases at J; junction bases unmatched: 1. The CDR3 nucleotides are TGTGCCAGCAGCTTAGCAGGGGGTACCGGGGAGCTGTTTTTT. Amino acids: CASSLAGGTGELFF.

CDR3 DNA: TGTGCCAGCGGGCGGGTCCTACTTAACTCTGGGGCCAACGTCCTGACTTTC. Its translation: CASGRVLLNSGANVLTF. The rearrangement joins TRBV27 to TRBJ2-6, with D perhaps matching TRBD2 (5 bases). Germline CDR1 MNHEY, CDR2 SMNVEV (reference sequence). V shed 8 bases and J shed 0 bases, with 17 bases lying between them. This CDR3 contains 17 residues.

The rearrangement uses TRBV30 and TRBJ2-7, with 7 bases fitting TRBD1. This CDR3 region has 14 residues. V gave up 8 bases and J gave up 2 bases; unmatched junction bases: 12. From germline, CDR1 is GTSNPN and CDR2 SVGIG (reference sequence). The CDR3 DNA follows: TGTGCCGGGATCCGACAGGGAAACGCCTACGAGCAGTACTTC. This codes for CAGIRQGNAYEQYF. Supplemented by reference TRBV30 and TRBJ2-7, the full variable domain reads SQTIHQWPATLVQPVGSPLSLECTVEGTSNPNLYWYRQAAGRGLQLLFYSVGIGQISSEVPQNLSASRPQDRQFILSSKKLLLSDSGFYLCAGIRQGNAYEQYFGPGTRLTVT.

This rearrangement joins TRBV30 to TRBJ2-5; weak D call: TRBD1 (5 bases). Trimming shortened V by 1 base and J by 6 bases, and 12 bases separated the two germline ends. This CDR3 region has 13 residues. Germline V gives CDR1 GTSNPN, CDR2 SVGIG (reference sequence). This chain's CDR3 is CAWSAWGAKTQYF. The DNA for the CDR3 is TGTGCCTGGAGTGCCTGGGGCGCGAAGACCCAGTACTTC. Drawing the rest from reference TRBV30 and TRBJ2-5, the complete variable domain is SQTIHQWPATLVQPVGSPLSLECTVEGTSNPNLYWYRQAAGRGLQLLFYSVGIGQISSEVPQNLSASRPQDRQFILSSKKLLLSDSGFYLCAWSAWGAKTQYFGPGTRLLVL.

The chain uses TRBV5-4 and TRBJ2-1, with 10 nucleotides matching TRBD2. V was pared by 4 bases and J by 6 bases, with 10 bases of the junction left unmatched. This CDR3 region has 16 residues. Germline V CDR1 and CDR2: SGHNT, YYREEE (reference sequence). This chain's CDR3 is CASSPSTSGLSNEQFF. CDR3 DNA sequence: TGTGCCAGCAGCCCATCGACTAGCGGGCTCTCCAATGAGCAGTTCTTC.

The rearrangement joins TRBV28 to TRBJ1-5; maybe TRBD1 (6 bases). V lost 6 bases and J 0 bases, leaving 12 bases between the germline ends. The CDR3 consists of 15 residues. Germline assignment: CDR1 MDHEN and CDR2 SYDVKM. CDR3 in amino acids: CASSRGAYSNQPQHF. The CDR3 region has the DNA TGTGCCAGCAGCCGGGGGGCCTATAGCAATCAGCCCCAGCATTTT.

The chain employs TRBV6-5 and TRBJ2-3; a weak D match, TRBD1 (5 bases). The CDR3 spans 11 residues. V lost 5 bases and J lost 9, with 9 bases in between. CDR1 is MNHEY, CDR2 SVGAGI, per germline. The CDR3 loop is CASSQGATQYF. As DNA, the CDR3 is TGTGCCAGCAGTCAAGGGGCGACGCAGTATTTT.

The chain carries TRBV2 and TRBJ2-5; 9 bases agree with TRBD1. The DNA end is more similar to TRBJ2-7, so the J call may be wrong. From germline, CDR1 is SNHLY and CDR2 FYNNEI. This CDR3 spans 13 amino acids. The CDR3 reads CAGRTGEDREQYF. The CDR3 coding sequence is TGTGCCGGAAGGACAGGGGAAGATCGCGAGCAGTACTTC.

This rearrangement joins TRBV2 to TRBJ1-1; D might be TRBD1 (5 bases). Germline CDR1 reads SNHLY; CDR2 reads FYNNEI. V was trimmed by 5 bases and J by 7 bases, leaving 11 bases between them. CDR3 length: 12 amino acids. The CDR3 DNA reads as TGTGCCAGCAGTCCCCGGGGGATTGAAGCTTTCTTT. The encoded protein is CASSPRGIEAFF.

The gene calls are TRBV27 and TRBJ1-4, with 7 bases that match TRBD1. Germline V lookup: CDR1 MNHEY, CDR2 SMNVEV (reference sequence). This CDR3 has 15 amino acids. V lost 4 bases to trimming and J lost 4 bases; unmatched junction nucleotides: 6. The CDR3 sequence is CASSYLTGSNEKLFF. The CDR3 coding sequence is TGTGCCAGCAGTTACCTGACAGGGAGTAATGAAAAACTGTTTTTT.

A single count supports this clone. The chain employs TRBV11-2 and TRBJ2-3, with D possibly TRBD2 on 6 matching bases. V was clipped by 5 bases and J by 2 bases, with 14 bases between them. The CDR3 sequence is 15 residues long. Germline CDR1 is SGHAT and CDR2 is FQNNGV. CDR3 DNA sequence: TGTGCCAGCAGCAGGCGCGGGACCTACACAGATACGCAGTATTTT. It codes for CASSRRGTYTDTQYF.

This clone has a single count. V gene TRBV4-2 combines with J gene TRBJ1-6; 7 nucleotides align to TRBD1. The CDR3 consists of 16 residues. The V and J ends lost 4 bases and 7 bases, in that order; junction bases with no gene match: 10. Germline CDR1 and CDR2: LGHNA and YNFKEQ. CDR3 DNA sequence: TGTGCCAGCAGCCGCGGGATCTTCAGGGGGAATTCACCCCTCCACTTT. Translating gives CASSRGIFRGNSPLHF.

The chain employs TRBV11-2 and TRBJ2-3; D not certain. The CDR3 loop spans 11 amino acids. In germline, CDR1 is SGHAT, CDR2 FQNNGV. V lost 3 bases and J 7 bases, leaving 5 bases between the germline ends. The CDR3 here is CASSLEHTQYF. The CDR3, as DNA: TGTGCCAGCAGCTTGGAGCATACGCAGTATTTT.

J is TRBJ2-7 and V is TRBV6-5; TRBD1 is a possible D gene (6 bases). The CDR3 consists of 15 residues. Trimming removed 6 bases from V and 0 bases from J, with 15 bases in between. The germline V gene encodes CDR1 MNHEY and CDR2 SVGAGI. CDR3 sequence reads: CASSPTGTSSYEQYF. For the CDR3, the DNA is TGTGCCAGCAGCCCGACAGGAACTTCCTCCTACGAGCAGTACTTC.

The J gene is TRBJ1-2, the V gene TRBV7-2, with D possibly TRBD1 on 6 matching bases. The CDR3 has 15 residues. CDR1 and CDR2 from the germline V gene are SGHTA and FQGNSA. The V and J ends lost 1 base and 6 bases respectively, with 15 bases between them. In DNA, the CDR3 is TGTGCCAGCAGCTTAGTTAGAGAGACAGGTGATGGCTACACCTTC. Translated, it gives CASSLVRETGDGYTF.

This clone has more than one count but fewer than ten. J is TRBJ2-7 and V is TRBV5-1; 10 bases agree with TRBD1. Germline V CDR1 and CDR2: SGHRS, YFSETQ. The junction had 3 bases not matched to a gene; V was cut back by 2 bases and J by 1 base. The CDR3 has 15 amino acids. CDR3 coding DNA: TGCGCCAGCAGCTTAAAGGGACAGGGGTCCTACGAGCAGTACTTC. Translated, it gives CASSLKGQGSYEQYF. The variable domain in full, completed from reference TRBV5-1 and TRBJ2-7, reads KAGVTQTPRYLIKTRGQQVTLSCSPISGHRSVSWYQQTPGQGLQFLFEYFSETQRNKGNFPGRFSGRQFSNSRSEMNVSTLELGDSALYLCASSLKGQGSYEQYFGPGTRLTVT.

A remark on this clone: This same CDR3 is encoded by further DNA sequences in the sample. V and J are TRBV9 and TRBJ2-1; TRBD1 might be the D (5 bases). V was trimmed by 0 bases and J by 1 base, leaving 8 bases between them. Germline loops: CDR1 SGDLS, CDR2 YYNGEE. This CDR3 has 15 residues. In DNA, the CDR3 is TGTGCCAGCAGCGTAGATCAGGGTTCCTACAATGAGCAGTTCTTC. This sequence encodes CASSVDQGSYNEQFF.

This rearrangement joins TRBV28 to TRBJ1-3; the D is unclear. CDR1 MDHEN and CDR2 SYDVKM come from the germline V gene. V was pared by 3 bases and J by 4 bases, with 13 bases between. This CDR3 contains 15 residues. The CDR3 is CASSFEGGLGNTIYF. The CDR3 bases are TGTGCCAGCAGTTTCGAGGGAGGGCTCGGAAACACCATATATTTT.

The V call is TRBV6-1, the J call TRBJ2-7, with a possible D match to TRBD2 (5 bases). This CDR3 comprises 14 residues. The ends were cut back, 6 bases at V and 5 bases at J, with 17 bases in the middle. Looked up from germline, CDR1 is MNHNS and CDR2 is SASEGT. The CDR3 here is CASRRAGLPDEQYF. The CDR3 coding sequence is TGTGCCAGCAGGAGGGCAGGTCTTCCCGACGAGCAGTACTTC.

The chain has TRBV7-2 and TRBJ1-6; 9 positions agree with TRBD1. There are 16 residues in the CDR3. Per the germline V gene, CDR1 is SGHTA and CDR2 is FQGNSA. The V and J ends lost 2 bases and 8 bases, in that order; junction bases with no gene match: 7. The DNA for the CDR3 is TGTGCCAGCAGCTTAACAGGGGGCGTTAGATATTCACCCCTCCACTTT. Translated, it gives CASSLTGGVRYSPLHF.

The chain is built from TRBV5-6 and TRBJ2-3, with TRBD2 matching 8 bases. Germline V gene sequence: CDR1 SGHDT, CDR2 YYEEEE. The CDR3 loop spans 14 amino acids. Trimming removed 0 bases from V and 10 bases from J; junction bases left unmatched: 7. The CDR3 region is CASSLETGGAAQYF. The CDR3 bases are TGTGCCAGCAGCTTGGAAACCGGGGGGGCCGCGCAGTATTTT.

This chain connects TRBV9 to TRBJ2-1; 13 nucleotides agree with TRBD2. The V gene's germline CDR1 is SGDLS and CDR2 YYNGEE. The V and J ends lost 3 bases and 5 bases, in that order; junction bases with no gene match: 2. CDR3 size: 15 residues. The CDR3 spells CASSATSGGDNEQFF. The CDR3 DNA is TGTGCCAGCAGCGCTACTAGCGGGGGGGACAATGAGCAGTTCTTC.

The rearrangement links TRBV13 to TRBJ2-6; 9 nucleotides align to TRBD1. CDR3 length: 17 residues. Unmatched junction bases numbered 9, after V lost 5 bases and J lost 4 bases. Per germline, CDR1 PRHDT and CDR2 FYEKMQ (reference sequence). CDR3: CASSGRTGVSGANVLTF. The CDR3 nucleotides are TGTGCCAGCAGCGGGAGGACAGGGGTTTCCGGGGCCAACGTCCTGACTTTC.

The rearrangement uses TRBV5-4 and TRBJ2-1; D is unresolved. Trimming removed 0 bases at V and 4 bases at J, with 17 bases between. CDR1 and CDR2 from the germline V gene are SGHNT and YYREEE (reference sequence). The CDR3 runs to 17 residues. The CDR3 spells CASSLAPNFLGYNEQFF. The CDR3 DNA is TGTGCCAGCAGCTTGGCACCTAACTTCCTCGGGTACAATGAGCAGTTCTTC.

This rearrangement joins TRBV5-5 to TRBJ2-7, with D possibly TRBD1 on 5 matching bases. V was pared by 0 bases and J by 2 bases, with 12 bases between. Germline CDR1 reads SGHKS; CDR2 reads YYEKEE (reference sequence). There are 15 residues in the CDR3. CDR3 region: CASSLAVTDAYEQYF. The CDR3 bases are TGTGCCAGCAGCTTGGCCGTGACAGATGCCTACGAGCAGTACTTC.

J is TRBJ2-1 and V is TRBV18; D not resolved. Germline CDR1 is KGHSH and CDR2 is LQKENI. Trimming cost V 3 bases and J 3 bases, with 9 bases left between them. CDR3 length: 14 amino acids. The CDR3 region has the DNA TGTGCCAGCTCACCTCGCTCCGGCTACAATGAGCAGTTCTTC. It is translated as CASSPRSGYNEQFF.